Shown below are 25 T cell receptor beta chains from a single sample sequenced in a study of control samples from healthy donors and cancer patients. TCRdb's table, derived via immunoSEQ multiplex PCR, lists solely in-frame clones and lacks some. The table shows about 86,000 clones, with 85% to 95% occurring only once. The sequencing input was blood. The receptors stem from a woman younger than 45 in good health.

The genes are TRBV19 and TRBJ2-5; D uncertain. The V and J ends lost 5 bases and 5 bases respectively, with 12 bases between them. This CDR3 region has 13 residues. Germline CDR1 is LNHDA and CDR2 is SQIVND (reference sequence). The CDR3 sequence: CASSSLSRETQYF. CDR3 bases: TGTGCCAGTAGTTCCTTGAGCAGGGAGACCCAGTACTTC.

The chain is built from TRBV3-1 (or the pseudogene TRBV3-2) and TRBJ2-5; D may be TRBD1 or TRBD2 (5 bases each). V was pared by 1 base and J by 4 bases, with 13 bases between. Germline CDR1 and CDR2: LGHDT and YNNKEL (reference sequence). CDR3 length: 15 amino acids. The DNA for the CDR3 is TGTGCCAGCAGCCAAGCCTCGAGTGGGGGAGAGACCCAGTACTTC. Amino acids: CASSQASSGGETQYF.

The rearrangement uses TRBV5-1 and TRBJ1-1, with D hard to call. This CDR3 comprises 15 residues. Germline V gene sequence: CDR1 SGHRS, CDR2 YFSETQ. The germline V and J ends were trimmed by 0 bases and 3 bases, with 12 bases remaining between them. The CDR3 sequence is CASSLAEGADTEAFF. CDR3 coding DNA: TGCGCCAGCAGCTTGGCCGAGGGTGCAGACACTGAAGCTTTCTTT.

This CDR3 is CASSPRTGTDSPLHF. The DNA for the CDR3 is TGCGCCAGCAGCCCTAGGACAGGGACAGATTCACCCCTCCACTTT. The rearrangement links TRBV5-1 to TRBJ1-6, with 8 bases matching TRBD1. V lost 4 bases to trimming and J lost 8 bases; unmatched junction nucleotides: 8. The CDR3 sequence is 15 residues long. The germline V gene encodes CDR1 SGHRS and CDR2 YFSETQ.

The chain couples TRBV11-3 to TRBJ2-2; D perhaps matches TRBD2 (6 bases). Germline CDR1 reads SGHNT; CDR2 reads YENEEA. Trimming removed 5 bases at V and 3 bases at J, with 16 bases between. The CDR3 runs to 16 residues. Written as DNA, the CDR3 is TGTGCCAGCAGCGCAGGCCGGGGCGGGGACACCGGGGAGCTGTTTTTT. This codes for CASSAGRGGDTGELFF.

The V and J genes are TRBV5-1 and TRBJ1-2; 10 bases align to TRBD1. Germline V CDR1 and CDR2: SGHRS, YFSETQ. This CDR3 has 16 amino acids. V lost 0 bases and J lost 8; bases outside the gene matches: 10. The CDR3 is CASSLGAWGQGSGYTF. The CDR3 DNA reads TGCGCCAGCAGCTTGGGAGCTTGGGGACAGGGGAGCGGCTACACCTTC. Based on the CDR3 plus reference TRBV5-1 and TRBJ1-2, the full variable domain is KAGVTQTPRYLIKTRGQQVTLSCSPISGHRSVSWYQQTPGQGLQFLFEYFSETQRNKGNFPGRFSGRQFSNSRSEMNVSTLELGDSALYLCASSLGAWGQGSGYTFGSGTRLTVV.

The V call is TRBV25-1, the J call TRBJ2-3; 7 positions match TRBD2. With 3 bases clipped from V and 0 bases from J, the junction kept 0 bases outside the gene matches. This CDR3 has 14 amino acids. Germline V lookup: CDR1 MGHDK, CDR2 SYGVNS. The DNA for the CDR3 is TGTGCCAGCAGTGAGGGACTAAGCACAGATACGCAGTATTTT. Protein: CASSEGLSTDTQYF. Full variable domain (rest looked up from reference TRBV25-1 and TRBJ2-3): EADIYQTPRYLVIGTGKKITLECSQTMGHDKMYWYQQDPGMELHLIHYSYGVNSTEKGDLSSESTVSRIRTEHFPLTLESARPSHTSQYLCASSEGLSTDTQYFGPGTRLTVL.

CDR3 loop: CASSPGRNTDTQYF. CDR3 nucleotide sequence: TGTGCCAGTAGCCCGGGACGGAACACAGATACGCAGTATTTT. The chain joins TRBV19 to TRBJ2-3, with D perhaps matching TRBD1 or TRBD2 (5 bases each). This CDR3 spans 14 amino acids. Germline values: CDR1 LNHDA, CDR2 SQIVND (reference sequence). Trimming pared 6 bases from V and 2 bases from J, leaving 12 bases between. The full variable domain, with the rest looked up from reference TRBV19 and TRBJ2-3, is DGGITQSPKYLFRKEGQNVTLSCEQNLNHDAMYWYRQDPGQGLRLIYYSQIVNDFQKGDIAEGYSVSREKKESFPLTVTSAQKNPTAFYLCASSPGRNTDTQYFGPGTRLTVL.

The chain carries TRBV6-5 and TRBJ1-4; no reliable D call. This CDR3 is 13 amino acids long. V gave up 3 bases and J gave up 5 bases, with 7 bases separating them. The germline gives CDR1 MNHEY, CDR2 SVGAGI. The CDR3 here is CASSYDLNEKLFF. Written as DNA, the CDR3 is TGTGCCAGCAGTTATGATCTCAATGAAAAACTGTTTTTT.

The gene calls are TRBV13 and TRBJ2-1; D not resolved. The V end lost 2 bases, the J end lost 2 bases, and 10 bases lay between the germline ends. The CDR3 runs 15 residues. The V gene's germline CDR1 is PRHDT and CDR2 FYEKMQ (reference sequence). The CDR3 protein is CASSLSPSPYNEQFF. The DNA of the CDR3 is TGTGCCAGCAGCTTATCCCCATCCCCCTACAATGAGCAGTTCTTC.

V and J are TRBV9 and TRBJ2-7; 9 bases fit TRBD2. The CDR3 extends over 15 amino acids. V was clipped by 0 bases and J by 3 bases; unmatched bases: 4. Germline V gene sequence: CDR1 SGDLS, CDR2 YYNGEE. The CDR3 coding sequence is TGTGCCAGCAGCGTAGATAGCGGGAGCCTCTACGAGCAGTACTTC. The encoded protein is CASSVDSGSLYEQYF.

This chain uses TRBV2 with TRBJ1-4; no reliable D call. The ends were cut back, 2 bases at V and 0 bases at J, with 10 bases in the middle. The CDR3 totals 16 residues. Germline lookup yields CDR1 SNHLY and CDR2 FYNNEI. The CDR3 region has the DNA TGTGCCAGCAGTGAATTACAGATGCCAACTAATGAAAAACTGTTTTTT. Its translation: CASSELQMPTNEKLFF.

The V and J genes are TRBV19 and TRBJ1-5, with D unresolved. Germline lookup yields CDR1 LNHDA and CDR2 SQIVND (reference sequence). CDR3 size: 13 residues. V lost 5 bases and J 4 bases, leaving 9 bases between the germline ends. The CDR3 DNA is TGTGCCAGTAGTCCTGATTTGAATCAGCCCCAGCATTTT. Its protein is CASSPDLNQPQHF.

The chain recombines TRBV30 with TRBJ1-1, with unresolved D. The CDR3 sequence is 13 residues long. Per germline, CDR1 GTSNPN and CDR2 SVGIG (reference sequence). Trimming shortened V by 3 bases and J by 3 bases, and 11 bases separated the two germline ends. CDR3 in DNA: TGTGCCTGGAGCCGGGGTAGTGACACTGAAGCTTTCTTT. Protein: CAWSRGSDTEAFF. Full variable domain (rest looked up from reference TRBV30 and TRBJ1-1): SQTIHQWPATLVQPVGSPLSLECTVEGTSNPNLYWYRQAAGRGLQLLFYSVGIGQISSEVPQNLSASRPQDRQFILSSKKLLLSDSGFYLCAWSRGSDTEAFFGQGTRLTVV.

This clone showed up just once. One end of the junction is discordant with germline, which a read error may explain. This sequence joins TRBV5-1 and TRBJ1-6, with D possibly matching TRBD1 (5 bases). The germline gives CDR1 SGHRS, CDR2 YFSETQ. This CDR3 has 15 amino acids. The CDR3 sequence is CASGLGTGSNSPLHF. Written as DNA, the CDR3 is TGCGCCAGCGGCTTGGGTACAGGCTCGAATTCACCCCTCCACTTT. The entire variable domain, with the rest obtained from reference TRBV5-1 and TRBJ1-6, is as follows: KAGVTQTPRYLIKTRGQQVTLSCSPISGHRSVSWYQQTPGQGLQFLFEYFSETQRNKGNFPGRFSGRQFSNSRSEMNVSTLELGDSALYLCASGLGTGSNSPLHFGNGTRLTVT.

This chain links TRBV5-1 with TRBJ2-6, with D unresolved. With 0 bases removed from V and 0 bases from J, the gap between germline ends came to 7 bases. The CDR3 consists of 16 residues. Germline V gene data show CDR1 as SGHRS and CDR2 as YFSETQ. The CDR3 coding sequence is TGCGCCAGCAGCTTGGGGGGAAGCTCTGGGGCCAACGTCCTGACTTTC. This translates into CASSLGGSSGANVLTF.

The J gene is TRBJ2-1, the V gene TRBV10-2; D is ambiguous. There are 14 residues in the CDR3. Trimming left V 2 bases short and J 5 bases short, with 10 bases between. The germline V gene encodes CDR1 WSHSY and CDR2 SAAADI. The CDR3 bases are TGCGCCAGCAGTGAGGGGAACATCCACAATGAGCAGTTCTTC. This translates into CASSEGNIHNEQFF.

This chain joins TRBV5-1 and TRBJ1-1, with 8 bases lining up with TRBD1. Germline V gives CDR1 SGHRS, CDR2 YFSETQ. The CDR3 has 15 amino acids. V lost 4 bases and J lost 10; bases outside the gene matches: 15. In DNA, the CDR3 is TGCGCCAGCAGCACTTCTGGGACAGGAAACATCGGAGCTTTCTTT. This codes for CASSTSGTGNIGAFF.

The chain uses TRBV19 and TRBJ1-1; weak D call: TRBD1 (5 bases). V lost 5 bases and J lost 5, with 12 bases in between. The CDR3 has 13 amino acids. Per germline, CDR1 LNHDA and CDR2 SQIVND (reference sequence). The CDR3 loop is CASSSGGVTEAFF. The CDR3 DNA reads as TGTGCCAGTAGTTCGGGGGGTGTTACTGAAGCTTTCTTT.

The CDR3 is CASSLTEHSGNTIYF. In DNA, the CDR3 is TGTGCCAGCAGCTTAACGGAGCACTCTGGAAACACCATATATTTT. The chain has TRBV7-9 and TRBJ1-3; D not resolved. Germline V gene data show CDR1 as SEHNR and CDR2 as FQNEAQ (reference sequence). Between the trimmed V and J ends, which lost 2 bases and 0 bases, there was a span of 8 bases. There are 15 residues in the CDR3.

The chain is built from TRBV19 and TRBJ1-5; D is perhaps TRBD1 (5 bases). CDR3 size: 15 residues. The germline V gene has CDR1 LNHDA and CDR2 SQIVND (reference sequence). V was cut by 1 base and J by 4 bases, with 11 bases left in between. CDR3 coding DNA: TGTGCCAGTAGTATAGGAGCAGGGAGTAATCAGCCCCAGCATTTT. This sequence encodes CASSIGAGSNQPQHF.

This chain joins TRBV27 and TRBJ2-4; D uncertain. CDR3 length equals 15 residues. The germline V and J ends were trimmed by 3 bases and 0 bases, with 9 bases remaining between them. Germline CDR1 reads MNHEY; CDR2 reads SMNVEV (reference sequence). The CDR3 DNA is TGTGCCAGCAGTTTTACTCCCTTAGCCAAAAACATTCAGTACTTC. The encoded protein is CASSFTPLAKNIQYF.

This chain uses TRBV4-1 with TRBJ2-1, with 11 bases aligning to TRBD2. The CDR3 totals 17 residues. Germline lookup yields CDR1 MGHRA and CDR2 YSYEKL. V lost 3 bases to trimming and J lost 1 base; unmatched junction nucleotides: 5. As DNA, the CDR3 is TGCGCCAGCAGCCATGCGGGACTAGCGGATTCCTACAATGAGCAGTTCTTC. This sequence encodes CASSHAGLADSYNEQFF.

The rearrangement joins TRBV16 to TRBJ2-2; no firm D call. CDR3 length: 15 amino acids. Trimming took 2 bases from V and 1 from J, leaving 8 bases between them. Germline V gene data show CDR1 as KGHSY and CDR2 as FQNENV. This CDR3 reads CASSQDLLNTGELFF. Written as DNA, the CDR3 is TGTGCCAGCAGCCAAGACTTACTGAACACCGGGGAGCTGTTTTTT.

The chain is built from TRBV19 and TRBJ1-1; D gene ambiguous. CDR3 length equals 14 residues. Germline lookup yields CDR1 LNHDA and CDR2 SQIVND (reference sequence). Trimming stripped 1 base from V and 1 base from J, with 7 bases between. The CDR3 bases are TGTGCCAGTAGTATAGGGCCAGGGAACACTGAAGCTTTCTTT. As protein: CASSIGPGNTEAFF.